These T cell receptor beta chains were read from a single sample in a study of CD8 T cells in ankylosing spondylitis. TCRdb reanalysed the 5' RACE reads using MiXCR and keeps one entry per CDR3 protein. The sample holds approximately 260,000 distinct CDR3 sequences, about a sixth seen once. Material: blood, either unsorted or a sorted T cell fraction (not recorded which). The receptors here all came from a male donor with ankylosing spondylitis or in good health (not recorded which). Both conserved end residues are part of each CDR3. D genes are given only for firm matches. Clone size is shown for a subset of rows, as once, few, many or a class of expanded clone.

clone size,V gene,J gene,D gene,CDR3 protein,CDR3 DNA
.,TRBV29-1,TRBJ2-7,.,CSTRQNYEQYF,TGCAGCACCCGACAGAACTACGAGCAGTACTTC
few,TRBV28,TRBJ2-3,.,CASSSGATSTDTQYF,TGTGCCAGCAGTTCAGGGGCCACTAGCACAGATACGCAGTATTTT
few,TRBV29-1,TRBJ2-5,.,CSVGHSYETQYF,TGCAGCGTTGGGCACAGTTATGAGACCCAGTACTTC
.,TRBV7-2,TRBJ2-1,.,CASSVINRAKEQFF,TGTGCCAGCAGCGTAATAAACCGGGCAAAGGAGCAGTTCTTC
few,TRBV7-6,TRBJ2-3,TRBD2,CASSRDLAGGPDTDTQYF,TGTGCCAGCAGCCGAGACCTAGCGGGAGGGCCCGACACAGATACGCAGTATTTT
few,TRBV27,TRBJ2-1,TRBD2,CASSKTSGRVSSYNEQFF,TGTGCCAGCAGTAAGACTAGCGGGAGGGTAAGCTCCTACAATGAGCAGTTCTTC
.,TRBV6-6,TRBJ2-5,TRBD1,CASSMTGLETQYF,TGTGCCAGCAGTATGACAGGGTTAGAGACCCAGTACTTC
.,TRBV5-1,TRBJ2-7,.,CASSLSPLGGIEQYF,TGCGCCAGCAGCCTGTCTCCTTTGGGTGGCATCGAGCAGTACTTC
once,TRBV7-2,TRBJ2-1,TRBD2,CASSSSSGRAYNEQFF,TGTGCCAGCAGCTCGTCTAGCGGGAGGGCCTACAATGAGCAGTTCTTC
.,TRBV6-2/TRBV6-3,TRBJ2-1,TRBD2,CASTPLAGSYNEQFF,TGTGCCAGCACCCCCCTAGCGGGATCCTACAATGAGCAGTTCTTC
few,TRBV29-1,TRBJ2-2,.,CSVEFPDGTGELFF,TGCAGCGTTGAATTCCCGGATGGAACCGGGGAGCTGTTTTTT
few,TRBV21-1,TRBJ2-7,.,CASSKAVGQGLVHHEQYF,TGTGCCAGCAGCAAAGCAGTCGGACAGGGACTCGTACACCACGAGCAGTACTTC
few,TRBV24-1,TRBJ2-2,.,CATRPTDTNTGELFF,TGTGCCACCAGGCCCACAGACACGAACACCGGGGAGCTGTTTTTT
once,TRBV2,TRBJ2-3,.,CASSETSQDTQYF,TGTGCCAGCAGTGAGACTAGTCAGGATACGCAGTATTTT
.,TRBV14,TRBJ2-7,TRBD2,CASSQGSGSAFEQYF,TGTGCCAGCAGCCAAGGGAGCGGGAGCGCGTTCGAGCAGTACTTC
few,TRBV4-2,TRBJ2-5,.,CASSQVIEDWETQYF,TGTGCCAGCAGCCAAGTTATTGAGGACTGGGAGACCCAGTACTTC
.,TRBV6-1,TRBJ1-5,TRBD1,CASSAPTGASNQPQHF,TGTGCCAGCAGTGCCCCGACAGGGGCTAGCAATCAGCCCCAGCATTTT
.,TRBV6-2/TRBV6-3,TRBJ2-1,.,CASSYLQSTYNEQFF,TGTGCCAGCAGTTACTTACAGAGTACCTACAATGAGCAGTTCTTC
.,TRBV7-8,TRBJ1-1,TRBD1,CASSLQAIDRERFMNTEAFF,TGTGCCAGCAGCTTACAGGCTATTGACAGGGAGCGCTTCATGAACACTGAAGCTTTCTTT
many,TRBV5-1,TRBJ2-1,.,CASRERGGFNEQFF,TGCGCCAGCAGGGAACGAGGCGGATTCAATGAGCAGTTCTTC
few,TRBV27,TRBJ2-1,TRBD2,CASSQGTSGSNEQFF,TGTGCCAGCAGTCAAGGGACTAGCGGGAGTAATGAGCAGTTCTTC
many,TRBV4-3,TRBJ1-1,.,CASSQAWQGNTEAFF,TGCGCCAGCAGCCAAGCTTGGCAAGGGAACACTGAAGCTTTCTTT
.,TRBV7-9,TRBJ2-7,.,CASSSPVKLTSYEQYF,TGTGCCAGCAGCTCCCCAGTAAAACTTACATCCTACGAGCAGTACTTC
few,TRBV4-1,TRBJ2-1,.,CASSQGRSPEQFF,TGCGCCAGCAGCCAAGGGCGGTCACCTGAGCAGTTCTTC
few,TRBV15,TRBJ2-2,TRBD1,CATSSQGDRVDTGELFF,TGTGCCACCAGCTCCCAGGGGGACAGGGTGGACACCGGGGAGCTGTTTTTT
many,TRBV29-1,TRBJ2-5,.,CSVEGAFRVGETQYF,TGCAGCGTTGAAGGCGCCTTCAGGGTTGGGGAGACCCAGTACTTC
.,TRBV15,TRBJ1-5,.,CATSSPGGSQPQHF,TGTGCCACCAGCAGCCCGGGGGGGAGTCAGCCCCAGCATTTT
few,TRBV11-2,TRBJ1-5,.,CASSLVVWTENSNQPQHF,TGTGCCAGCAGCTTAGTAGTTTGGACGGAGAATAGCAATCAGCCCCAGCATTTT
.,TRBV10-2,TRBJ2-7,.,CASRDKTYEQYF,TGCGCCAGCCGGGACAAGACCTACGAGCAGTACTTC
.,TRBV20-1,TRBJ2-1,TRBD2,CSARELAATWEQFF,TGCAGTGCTAGAGAACTAGCGGCGACCTGGGAGCAGTTCTTC
many,TRBV28,TRBJ2-2,.,CASSLLIGSNTGELFF,TGTGCCAGCAGTTTATTGATAGGTTCGAACACCGGGGAGCTGTTTTTT
.,TRBV4-1,TRBJ1-5,TRBD1,CASSQWDRGDQPQHF,TGCGCCAGCAGCCAGTGGGACAGGGGGGACCAGCCCCAGCATTTT
few,TRBV4-3,TRBJ2-3,TRBD2,CASSPGLGRLDTQYF,TGCGCCAGCAGTCCCGGACTAGGGAGATTGGATACGCAGTATTTT
.,TRBV27,TRBJ2-1,TRBD2,CASIPDGLAGWVPYNEQFF,TGTGCCAGCATACCGGATGGACTAGCGGGATGGGTCCCCTACAATGAGCAGTTCTTC
many,TRBV4-1,TRBJ2-7,.,CASSQEYLPSYEQYF,TGCGCCAGCAGCCAAGAATATCTCCCTTCCTACGAGCAGTACTTC
.,TRBV9,TRBJ1-2,.,CASMGPHYGYTF,TGTGCCAGCATGGGTCCTCACTATGGCTACACCTTC
few,TRBV4-1,TRBJ2-1,.,CASSITEVGFGEQFF,TGCGCCAGTTCGATCACAGAGGTGGGGTTTGGTGAGCAGTTCTTC
few,TRBV7-8,TRBJ2-1,.,CASSLVRPGGNEQFF,TGTGCCAGCAGCTTAGTGAGGCCAGGAGGGAATGAGCAGTTCTTC
.,TRBV4-2,TRBJ1-4,.,CASSDRGTSEKLFF,TGTGCCAGCAGCGACCGGGGGACGAGTGAAAAACTGTTTTTT
.,TRBV5-1,TRBJ2-7,TRBD2,CASSLETSFEQYF,TGCGCCAGCAGCTTGGAGACTAGCTTCGAGCAGTACTTC
few,TRBV12-3/TRBV12-4,TRBJ2-3,.,CASSLATTSTDTQYF,TGTGCCAGCAGTTTAGCGACCACTAGCACAGATACGCAGTATTTT
few,TRBV20-1,TRBJ2-7,TRBD1,CSAERRGPSYEQYF,TGCAGTGCCGAACGCAGGGGGCCTTCCTACGAGCAGTACTTC
few,TRBV20-1,TRBJ2-3,TRBD1,CSARKRGQGSVTQYF,TGCAGTGCTAGAAAAAGGGGACAGGGGAGTGTTACGCAGTATTTT
.,TRBV12-5,TRBJ2-2,.,CASGLVRGDGELFF,TGTGCTAGTGGTTTGGTACGCGGGGACGGGGAGCTGTTTTTT
many,TRBV29-1,TRBJ2-7,.,CSVESSYEQYF,TGCAGCGTTGAATCTTCCTACGAGCAGTACTTC
few,TRBV6-5,TRBJ2-1,TRBD1,CASSYSMGQGNNEQFF,TGTGCCAGCAGTTACTCAATGGGACAGGGGAACAATGAGCAGTTCTTC
few,TRBV6-4,TRBJ1-5,.,CASSGGWDLGYNQPQHF,TGTGCCAGCAGTGGAGGTTGGGATCTAGGGTACAATCAGCCCCAGCATTTT
few,TRBV29-1,TRBJ2-7,TRBD1,CSVVDRGEQYF,TGCAGCGTTGTGGACAGGGGGGAGCAGTACTTC
few,TRBV6-2/TRBV6-3,TRBJ2-7,.,CASSPWASPSEQYF,TGTGCCAGCAGTCCATGGGCTAGCCCCAGCGAGCAGTACTTC